This TCR beta chain was identified during a study of cytomegalovirus exposure and HLA in healthy donors. The study's findings and limits: Later analysis showed most CMV-associated TCR beta chains appearing HLA-restricted. Published work reported that the classifier diagnosed cytomegalovirus status with high specificity and sensitivity. A later analysis showed HLA-associated TCR beta chains outstripping equally common others in clonal expansion.

This CDR3 region has 14 residues. Germline values: CDR1 MNHEY, CDR2 SVGAGI. Trimming cost V 7 bases and J 3 bases; bases outside gene matches: 9. Likely unrecorded immune exposures existed in these nominally healthy donors. PCR involved 60 Vbeta and 13 Jbeta primers. Sequencing was performed with immunoSEQ multiplex PCR; in TCRdb, only in-frame clones are kept and a portion is missing. The table lists 60,000 to 80,000 clones, 62% of them singletons. This clone was seen only a few times. Its antigen is still unknown. This TCR was recovered from a man aged 25-45 years in good health and CMV-seronegative. Material: PBMCs. The chain joins TRBV6-5 to TRBJ2-7; TRBD2 agrees at 7 bases. Here the CDR3 DNA reads TGTGCCAGCACCCCGGGACTACCCAACTACGAGCAGTACTTC. This encodes CASTPGLPNYEQYF.